The 27 T cell receptor beta chains presented below share a single source sample, sequenced in a study of cytotoxic CD8 clonotypes in ibrutinib-treated CLL. The repertoire was sequenced with immunoSEQ multiplex PCR; TCRdb's copy has only in-frame clones and lacks some. The table includes under 200,000 clones, around 84% detected once. The sample was PBMCs, taken after 12 months of ibrutinib treatment. The origin of the receptors is a human donor with chronic lymphocytic leukemia.

V usage is TRBV28 and J usage is TRBJ2-7, with TRBD2 matching 13 bases. The germline V gene encodes CDR1 MDHEN and CDR2 SYDVKM. The CDR3 is made up of 17 amino acids. Trimming at V came to 5 bases and at J to 2 bases, leaving 9 bases not matched to a gene. The CDR3 region is CASSRGLAGQKAYEQYF. As DNA, the CDR3 is TGTGCCAGCAGTCGGGGACTAGCGGGGCAGAAAGCCTACGAGCAGTACTTC. Looking up the rest from reference TRBV28 and TRBJ2-7 gives the full variable domain: DVKVTQSSRYLVKRTGEKVFLECVQDMDHENMFWYRQDPGLGLRLIYFSYDVKMKEKGDIPEGYSVSREKKERFSLILESASTNQTSMYLCASSRGLAGQKAYEQYFGPGTRLTVT.

J is TRBJ2-2 and V is TRBV5-4; 8 bases are shared with TRBD2. The CDR3 runs to 17 residues. Germline V gene data show CDR1 as SGHNT and CDR2 as YYREEE (reference sequence). The junction had 17 bases not matched to a gene; V was cut back by 7 bases and J by 6 bases. Here the CDR3 reads CASSSPGTRGLAGELFF. CDR3 bases: TGTGCCAGCTCCTCTCCCGGGACTAGGGGCCTGGCCGGGGAGCTGTTTTTT.

The sample holds one count of this clone. The chain combines TRBV19 with TRBJ2-1; D tentatively fits TRBD1 or TRBD2 (5 bases each). Trimming cost V 9 bases and J 0 bases, with 18 bases left between them. Germline V lookup: CDR1 LNHDA, CDR2 SQIVND (reference sequence). This CDR3 has 16 residues. CDR3 coding DNA: TGTGCCAGCCTGGGGACCTCCCTTAGCTCCTACAATGAGCAGTTCTTC. Protein product: CASLGTSLSSYNEQFF.

The J gene is TRBJ1-2, the V gene TRBV23-1, with 7 nucleotides matching TRBD1. TRBV23-1 is recorded as an ORF, its role being uncertain. V shed 3 bases, J shed 8 bases, and the junction held 9 bases outside the gene matches. The CDR3 covers 14 residues. The CDR3 reads CASSHLDRVRGYTF. The DNA for the CDR3 is TGCGCCAGCAGTCACCTCGACAGGGTGAGGGGCTACACCTTC.

The V gene is TRBV29-1, the J gene TRBJ2-7, with 7 bases fitting TRBD2. J lost 0 bases, V lost 6 bases, and 8 bases had no gene match. The CDR3 has 14 amino acids. Germline V gene lookup returns CDR1 SQVTM and CDR2 ANQGSEA. This chain's CDR3 is CSVVSGLSSYEQYF. The CDR3 nucleotides are TGCAGCGTAGTTAGCGGGTTGAGCTCCTACGAGCAGTACTTC.

This sequence joins TRBV18 and TRBJ2-6; D might be TRBD1 (6 bases). Trimming stripped 3 bases from V and 1 base from J, with 7 bases between. CDR3 length: 15 amino acids. Germline CDR1 is KGHSH and CDR2 is LQKENI. CDR3 sequence reads: CASSPDRSGANVLTF. CDR3 DNA sequence: TGTGCCAGCTCACCGGACAGATCTGGGGCCAACGTCCTGACTTTC.

The CDR3 reads CASSQDLGRQPQHF. In nucleotides, the CDR3 is TGTGCCAGCAGCCAAGATTTAGGGAGACAGCCCCAGCATTTT. J is TRBJ1-5 and V is TRBV4-2, with unresolved D. The V gene lost 0 bases and the J gene lost 7 bases, with 10 bases spanning the gap. The length of the CDR3 is 14 residues. CDR1 is LGHNA, CDR2 YNFKEQ, per germline.

V and J are TRBV2 and TRBJ2-3, with 11 bases aligning to TRBD2. Germline V gene lookup returns CDR1 SNHLY and CDR2 FYNNEI. V dropped 9 bases and J dropped 5; count of bases not matched to a gene: 7. The CDR3 loop spans 14 amino acids. CDR3 in DNA: TGTGCCAGTAGCGGGGGGGATAGTCTAGATACGCAGTATTTT. This translates into CASSGGDSLDTQYF.

This clone showed up just once. The chain has TRBV5-1 and TRBJ1-1; 8 nucleotides agree with TRBD1. Germline CDR1 SGHRS, CDR2 YFSETQ. The CDR3 contains 15 residues. J gave up 4 bases and V 0 bases, and 5 bases lay outside the gene matches. The CDR3 protein is CASSLGTGRGTEAFF. The CDR3 coding sequence is TGCGCCAGCAGCTTGGGGACAGGGAGGGGCACTGAAGCTTTCTTT.

The chain employs TRBV5-1 and TRBJ1-4; D unresolved. V lost 4 bases and J lost 6, with 19 bases in between. Germline V gene data show CDR1 as SGHRS and CDR2 as YFSETQ. The CDR3 runs 16 residues. CDR3 region: CASSLLPGHRDEKLFF. The CDR3 nucleotides are TGCGCCAGCAGCCTCCTCCCGGGCCACAGAGATGAAAAACTGTTTTTT.

The chain joins TRBV11-3 to TRBJ2-1, with 9 nucleotides matching TRBD1. The germline gives CDR1 SGHNT, CDR2 YENEEA. V shed 5 bases and J 4 bases; nucleotides not matched to a gene: 12. CDR3 length: 17 amino acids. The DNA for the CDR3 is TGTGCCAGCAGCCCCGGGACAGGGAGCGCAAAGTACAATGAGCAGTTCTTC. This codes for CASSPGTGSAKYNEQFF.

V usage is TRBV19 and J usage is TRBJ2-5; D unclear. The CDR3 extends over 13 amino acids. Germline V lookup: CDR1 LNHDA, CDR2 SQIVND (reference sequence). Trimming left V 3 bases short and J 0 bases short, with 5 bases between. CDR3 nucleotide sequence: TGTGCCAGTAGTATCGCAGACCAAGAGACCCAGTACTTC. Encoded protein: CASSIADQETQYF.

This chain uses TRBV19 with TRBJ2-7; the match to TRBD1 covers 10 bases. The length of the CDR3 is 17 residues. With 4 bases clipped from V and 4 bases from J, the junction kept 13 bases outside the gene matches. Per germline, CDR1 LNHDA and CDR2 SQIVND (reference sequence). The CDR3 nucleotides are TGTGCCAGTAGTACAAGGGCGGAGGACAGGGGGTTATACGAGCAGTACTTC. Its translation is CASSTRAEDRGLYEQYF.

The CDR3 coding sequence is TGTGCCAGTAGTAAAATCATTGGGGGGGTTAAGGATAGCAATCAGCCCCAGCATTTT. This sequence encodes CASSKIIGGVKDSNQPQHF. J is TRBJ1-5 and V is TRBV19; a weak D match, TRBD1 (5 bases). Germline V gene lookup returns CDR1 LNHDA and CDR2 SQIVND (reference sequence). The length of the CDR3 is 19 residues. V dropped 4 bases and J dropped 0 bases, with 22 bases sitting between them.

V gene TRBV19 combines with J gene TRBJ1-1; D remains ambiguous. V dropped 4 bases and J dropped 0 bases, with 6 bases sitting between them. Germline values: CDR1 LNHDA, CDR2 SQIVND (reference sequence). This CDR3 is built from 13 residues. CDR3 protein: CASSSQVNTEAFF. The CDR3 bases are TGTGCCAGTAGTAGTCAGGTGAACACTGAAGCTTTCTTT.

The table lists this clone with a few counts. The rearrangement joins TRBV27 to TRBJ1-3; D remains ambiguous. Germline loops: CDR1 MNHEY, CDR2 SMNVEV (reference sequence). The V gene lost 5 bases and the J gene lost 5 bases, with 10 bases spanning the gap. The CDR3 consists of 13 residues. Written as DNA, the CDR3 is TGTGCCAGCAGTAGGACGGATCGAAACACCATATATTTT. Translating it yields CASSRTDRNTIYF.

The chain has TRBV18 and TRBJ1-3; D unclear. Germline CDR1 reads KGHSH; CDR2 reads LQKENI. The V end lost 3 bases, the J end lost 0 bases, and 12 bases lay between the germline ends. The CDR3 contains 16 residues. In DNA form, the CDR3 reads TGTGCCAGCTCACCTATTCTCGGGGACTCTGGAAACACCATATATTTT. Its protein product is CASSPILGDSGNTIYF.

V gene TRBV6-6 combines with J gene TRBJ1-5; TRBD1 might be the D (6 bases). V lost 6 bases and J 8 bases, leaving 17 bases between the germline ends. This CDR3 has 14 amino acids. The V gene's germline CDR1 is MNHNY and CDR2 SVGAGI (reference sequence). In DNA, the CDR3 is TGTGCCAGCAGGGGTAGGACAGTAAATGAGCCCCAGCATTTT. This gives the protein CASRGRTVNEPQHF.

The rearrangement uses TRBV18 and TRBJ2-2, with 7 bases lining up with TRBD1. The CDR3 covers 14 residues. Trimming at V came to 4 bases and at J to 3 bases, leaving 2 bases not matched to a gene. Germline lookup yields CDR1 KGHSH and CDR2 LQKENI. The CDR3 loop reads CASSRDSDTGELFF. The CDR3 bases are TGTGCCAGCTCACGGGACAGCGACACCGGGGAGCTGTTTTTT. The variable domain in full, completed from reference TRBV18 and TRBJ2-2, reads NAGVMQNPRHLVRRRGQEARLRCSPMKGHSHVYWYRQLPEEGLKFMVYLQKENIIDESGMPKERFSAEFPKEGPSILRIQQVVRGDSAAYFCASSRDSDTGELFFGEGSRLTVL.

CDR3: CASSLTTGRGDTQYF. The CDR3 DNA reads TGTGCCAGCAGCCTCACGACAGGGAGAGGAGATACGCAGTATTTT. The genes are TRBV7-9 and TRBJ2-3; 7 bases line up with TRBD1. The germline CDR1 and CDR2 sequences are SEHNR and FQNEAQ (reference sequence). J was trimmed by 5 bases and V by 5 bases; bases with no gene match: 10. The CDR3 extends over 15 amino acids. The full variable domain, with the rest looked up from reference TRBV7-9 and TRBJ2-3, is DTGVSQNPRHKITKRGQNVTFRCDPISEHNRLYWYRQTLGQGPEFLTYFQNEAQLEKSRLLSDRFSAERPKGSFSTLEIQRTEQGDSAMYLCASSLTTGRGDTQYFGPGTRLTVL.

About this clone: A junction end diverges from the germline sequence, so it may reflect a read error. V usage is TRBV5-1 and J usage is TRBJ2-1; D is perhaps TRBD1 (5 bases). This CDR3 contains 12 residues. In germline, CDR1 is SGHRS, CDR2 YFSETQ. CDR3 nucleotides: TGTGCCAGCAGCTCTGAGCAGGGCGAGCAGTTCTTC. Translation gives CASSSEQGEQFF.

This rearrangement joins TRBV6-1 to TRBJ1-3, with D maybe TRBD1 (5 bases). The V gene's germline CDR1 is MNHNS and CDR2 SASEGT. V lost 2 bases to trimming and J lost 0 bases, with 8 bases between them. The CDR3 length is 15 residues. CDR3 nucleotides: TGTGCCAGCAGTGAACAGGGCTCCTCTGGAAACACCATATATTTT. Its protein product is CASSEQGSSGNTIYF.

This clone was seen just once. CDR3 in DNA: TGTGCCATCAGTGAGTCTGGGCGGGCAGACACTGAAGCTTTCTTT. This codes for CAISESGRADTEAFF. This chain connects TRBV10-3 to TRBJ1-1, with no clear D. Trimming removed 0 bases from V and 3 bases from J, with 11 bases in between. Germline V lookup: CDR1 ENHRY, CDR2 SYGVKD. The CDR3 covers 15 residues.

The V and J genes are TRBV29-1 and TRBJ1-5; D is possibly TRBD1 (6 bases). From germline, CDR1 is SQVTM and CDR2 ANQGSEA. Trimming took 3 bases from V and 2 from J, leaving 23 bases between them. The CDR3 runs to 18 residues. This CDR3 reads CSVERSGRGGVGNQPQHF. CDR3 in DNA: TGCAGCGTTGAGCGTAGTGGGAGGGGGGGTGTTGGCAATCAGCCCCAGCATTTT.

This chain connects TRBV21-1 to TRBJ2-3; the table calls TRBD2, which could not be checked here. TRBV21-1 is a recognized pseudogene. The CDR3 totals 18 residues. The CDR3 sequence: CASKVLTSGPGSTDTQYF. The CDR3 DNA follows: TGTGCCAGCAAAGTCCTCACTAGCGGCCCTGGGAGCACAGATACGCAGTATTTT.

This chain joins TRBV15 and TRBJ2-5, with no clear D. Germline CDR1 is LNHNV and CDR2 is YYDKDF (reference sequence). This CDR3 spans 14 amino acids. V was clipped by 1 base and J by 5 bases, with 11 bases between them. The CDR3, as DNA: TGTGCCACCAGCAGAGTGGATAGCTTGGAGACCCAGTACTTC. It is translated as CATSRVDSLETQYF.

V gene TRBV30 combines with J gene TRBJ1-6; no firm D call. This CDR3 is 12 amino acids long. CDR1 is GTSNPN and CDR2 is SVGIG in the germline V gene (reference sequence). The V end lost 3 bases, the J end lost 14 bases, and 14 bases lay between the germline ends. The CDR3 spells CAWRSPASALHF. The CDR3, as DNA: TGTGCCTGGAGGTCCCCTGCCTCGGCCCTCCACTTT.